What follows are 26 T cell receptor beta chains derived from one specimen sequenced in a study of T cell responses to AZD1222 COVID-19 vaccine. The method was immunoSEQ multiplex PCR; TCRdb's version includes in-frame clones alone and lacks a portion of them. Of tens of thousands of clones listed, approximately 88% are singletons. The sample here was peripheral blood, taken on day 0 of MenACWY control vaccination. The receptors shown here come from an adult in good health.

The chain employs TRBV6-6 and TRBJ2-7; TRBD2 is a possible D gene (6 bases). The CDR3 is made up of 12 amino acids. V lost 5 bases and J lost 12, with 17 bases in between. Germline CDR1 is MNHNY and CDR2 is SVGAGI (reference sequence). CDR3 amino acids: CASSPPLGTPYF. CDR3 bases: TGTGCCAGCAGTCCACCGCTGGGGACTCCGTACTTC.

CDR3 DNA sequence: TGTGCCAGCAGTTATAGCAATCAGCCCCAGCATTTT. Translated, it gives CASSYSNQPQHF. V gene TRBV12-3 or TRBV12-4 combines with J gene TRBJ1-5; D uncertain. Trimming shortened V by 4 bases and J by 0 bases, and 1 base separated the two germline ends. This CDR3 is 12 amino acids long.

The chain couples TRBV28 to TRBJ2-5; 9 bases are a match to TRBD2. In germline, CDR1 is MDHEN, CDR2 SYDVKM. V lost 6 bases and J lost 2; bases outside the gene matches: 7. The length of the CDR3 is 15 residues. This chain's CDR3 is CASRRLAELQETQYF. CDR3 sequence (DNA): TGTGCCAGCAGGCGACTAGCGGAGTTACAAGAGACCCAGTACTTC.

The rearrangement joins TRBV6-5 to TRBJ2-7, with a tentative D call TRBD1 (6 bases). CDR1 and CDR2 (germline): MNHEY, SVGAGI. The ends were cut back, 5 bases at V and 0 bases at J, with 11 bases in the middle. The CDR3 is made up of 14 amino acids. CDR3 sequence (DNA): TGTGCCAGCAGTCGGACAGACAGCTCCTACGAGCAGTACTTC. Its protein product is CASSRTDSSYEQYF.

This chain links TRBV5-8 with TRBJ2-2, with D possibly TRBD1 on 5 matching bases. With 4 bases removed from V and 0 bases from J, the gap between germline ends came to 19 bases. This CDR3 contains 18 residues. Germline V lookup: CDR1 SGHTS, CDR2 YDEGEE. The CDR3 loop reads CASSADLRDAANTGELFF. The CDR3 DNA follows: TGTGCCAGCAGCGCTGACCTCAGGGATGCGGCGAACACCGGGGAGCTGTTTTTT.

The chain recombines TRBV7-8 with TRBJ1-2; weak D call: TRBD1 (6 bases). This CDR3 has 13 amino acids. Trimming shortened V by 6 bases and J by 3 bases, and 11 bases separated the two germline ends. CDR1 is SGHVS and CDR2 is FQNEAQ in the germline V gene. This CDR3 is CASRPTGDYGYTF. CDR3 sequence (DNA): TGTGCCAGCAGACCGACAGGAGACTATGGCTACACCTTC.

The chain recombines TRBV4-1 with TRBJ2-1, with 9 nucleotides matching TRBD2. Trimming took 2 bases from V and 4 from J; bases not matched to a gene: 9. Germline-derived CDR1 and CDR2 are MGHRA and YSYEKL. The CDR3 runs to 17 residues. The CDR3 DNA is TGCGCCAGCAGCCAACTAGCGGGACTCTCGTGGTACAATGAGCAGTTCTTC. The encoded protein is CASSQLAGLSWYNEQFF.

J is TRBJ1-1 and V is TRBV7-9; a possible D gene is TRBD1 (6 bases). Trimming stripped 5 bases from V and 5 bases from J, with 15 bases between. The germline V gene encodes CDR1 SEHNR and CDR2 FQNEAQ (reference sequence). The CDR3 is 14 amino acids. In DNA form, the CDR3 reads TGTGCCAGCAGCCAGGGACAAATGGGTACTGAAGCTTTCTTT. It codes for CASSQGQMGTEAFF.

The gene calls are TRBV2 and TRBJ2-1, with D uncertain. Trimming stripped 3 bases from V and 10 bases from J, with 4 bases between. Germline-derived CDR1 and CDR2 are SNHLY and FYNNEI. The CDR3 is made up of 10 amino acids. CDR3 DNA sequence: TGTGCCAGCAGTGATTTCGAGCAGTTCTTC. This gives the protein CASSDFEQFF.

This clone turned up a few times. CDR3 amino acids: CASGSHEGSSYTF. As DNA, the CDR3 is TGTGCTAGTGGTTCCCATGAGGGGAGCAGCTACACCTTC. J is TRBJ1-2 and V is TRBV12-5; tentative D call: TRBD1 (5 bases). Germline-derived CDR1 and CDR2 are LGHNT and FRNRAP. Trimming took off 4 bases at V and 9 bases at J, with 15 bases between the two ends. This CDR3 region has 13 residues.

The DNA for the CDR3 is TGTGCCAGCAGCCAGGCGGGACAGTCGATCTCCTACGAGCAGTACTTC. Protein sequence: CASSQAGQSISYEQYF. The V gene is TRBV14, the J gene TRBJ2-7, with TRBD1 as a possible D gene (7 bases). V was pared by 3 bases and J by 0 bases, with 15 bases between. The CDR3 consists of 16 residues. Germline CDR1 reads SGHDN; CDR2 reads FVKESK.

The rearrangement joins TRBV5-8 to TRBJ1-2; maybe TRBD1 (5 bases). Germline V CDR1 and CDR2: SGHTS, YDEGEE. CDR3 length equals 13 residues. Trimming stripped 5 bases from V and 2 bases from J, with 10 bases between. In DNA form, the CDR3 reads TGTGCCAGCAGGTCGCAGGGCAACTATGGCTACACCTTC. Protein sequence: CASRSQGNYGYTF.

V usage is TRBV9 and J usage is TRBJ2-5, with 10 bases aligning to TRBD1. This CDR3 is 14 amino acids long. Looked up from germline, CDR1 is SGDLS and CDR2 is YYNGEE. Germline trimming cut 3 bases from V and 4 bases from J; bases unmatched to any gene: 3. CDR3 nucleotide sequence: TGTGCCAGCAGCGCCGGACAGGGGGGAGAGACCCAGTACTTC. Translated: CASSAGQGGETQYF.

This clone was detected only a few times. V and J are TRBV18 and TRBJ1-5, with D unresolved. Trimming took off 4 bases at V and 2 bases at J, with 12 bases between the two ends. The germline gives CDR1 KGHSH, CDR2 LQKENI. The CDR3 is 15 residues long. The CDR3 coding sequence is TGTGCCAGCTCACTCCCGGACGTGGGCAATCAGCCCCAGCATTTT. As protein: CASSLPDVGNQPQHF.

J is TRBJ1-1 and V is TRBV14, with unresolved D. Germline lookup yields CDR1 SGHDN and CDR2 FVKESK. The CDR3 totals 13 residues. V lost 1 base, J lost 6 bases, and 9 bases lay in between. Here the CDR3 DNA reads TGTGCCAGCAGCCAAGTTCCCCAGTCTGAAGCTTTCTTT. This sequence encodes CASSQVPQSEAFF.

This chain connects TRBV6-2 or TRBV6-3 to TRBJ1-2; D unresolved. V was clipped by 2 bases and J by 2 bases, with 9 bases between them. In germline, CDR1 is MNHEY, CDR2 SVGEGT. The CDR3 contains 14 residues. Here the CDR3 reads CASSYERANYGYTF. CDR3 DNA sequence: TGTGCCAGCAGTTACGAGCGGGCCAACTATGGCTACACCTTC.

The chain joins TRBV5-1 to TRBJ1-4; TRBD1 matches 7 bases. V dropped 4 bases and J dropped 0; count of bases not matched to a gene: 9. CDR3 length equals 17 residues. The V gene's germline CDR1 is SGHRS and CDR2 YFSETQ. CDR3 sequence (DNA): TGCGCCAGCAGCGCGACAGGGAACAGCGCAACTAATGAAAAACTGTTTTTT. Its translation: CASSATGNSATNEKLFF.

The V and J genes are TRBV28 and TRBJ1-5, with D unclear. The CDR3 length is 13 residues. Germline CDR1 and CDR2: MDHEN and SYDVKM. Trimming removed 4 bases from V and 6 bases from J, with 10 bases in between. The CDR3, as DNA: TGTGCCAGCAGTTCCTCGACATTTCAGCCCCAGCATTTT. As protein: CASSSSTFQPQHF.

The genes are TRBV2 and TRBJ2-3; 11 nucleotides line up with TRBD2. The ends lost 6 bases at V and 6 bases at J; junction bases unmatched: 8. CDR1 is SNHLY, CDR2 FYNNEI, per germline. This CDR3 comprises 15 residues. CDR3 in amino acids: CASSRLAGPGDTQYF. CDR3 in DNA: TGTGCCAGCAGCCGACTAGCGGGACCCGGGGATACGCAGTATTTT.

The V and J genes are TRBV9 and TRBJ2-2; D is unclear. The CDR3 runs to 16 residues. CDR1 and CDR2 from the germline V gene are SGDLS and YYNGEE. Deletions cut 0 bases from V and 2 bases from J, with 11 bases between. The chain's CDR3 is CASSVVGGKNTGELFF. In DNA form, the CDR3 reads TGTGCCAGCAGCGTAGTCGGCGGCAAAAACACCGGGGAGCTGTTTTTT.

CDR3 nucleotide sequence: TGCGCCAGCAGCTTTCGGACTACTGAATACGAGCAGTACTTC. It specifies CASSFRTTEYEQYF. This chain connects TRBV5-1 to TRBJ2-7; D may be TRBD2 (6 bases). V lost 2 bases and J lost 4, with 13 bases in between. The germline V gene has CDR1 SGHRS and CDR2 YFSETQ. The CDR3 consists of 14 residues.

V and J are TRBV9 and TRBJ2-7; 9 nucleotides agree with TRBD1. Germline CDR1 reads SGDLS; CDR2 reads YYNGEE. The trim removed 4 bases at V and 3 bases at J, leaving 5 bases unmatched. This CDR3 contains 14 residues. The DNA of the CDR3 is TGTGCCAGCAGCCCAAGGGACAGGGTCTACGAGCAGTACTTC. Its translation: CASSPRDRVYEQYF.

The chain employs TRBV7-9 and TRBJ1-2; D is uncertain. The CDR3 extends over 12 amino acids. Trimming pared 1 base from V and 7 bases from J, leaving 7 bases between. Germline V CDR1 and CDR2: SEHNR, FQNEAQ (reference sequence). Here the CDR3 reads CASSLGPVGYTF. The CDR3 DNA is TGTGCCAGCAGCTTAGGACCAGTTGGCTACACCTTC.

CDR3 DNA sequence: TGTGCCAGCAGTGTAAAGGAAATCGGGAGAGGCTACACCTTC. Translation gives CASSVKEIGRGYTF. The rearrangement uses TRBV2 and TRBJ1-2, with D hard to call. Germline V lookup: CDR1 SNHLY, CDR2 FYNNEI. This CDR3 spans 14 amino acids. The V end lost 4 bases, the J end lost 8 bases, and 17 bases lay between the germline ends.

The chain uses TRBV7-9 and TRBJ1-2; 12 positions match TRBD1. CDR3 length: 16 residues. Trimming cost V 5 bases and J 7 bases; bases outside gene matches: 11. The germline V gene has CDR1 SEHNR and CDR2 FQNEAQ (reference sequence). This CDR3 is CASSPGGQGAGGGYTF. In nucleotides, the CDR3 is TGTGCCAGCAGCCCCGGGGGACAGGGGGCTGGAGGTGGCTACACCTTC.

This chain joins TRBV12-3 or TRBV12-4 and TRBJ1-1; D remains ambiguous. The CDR3 sequence is 13 residues long. Trimming cost V 3 bases and J 5 bases, with 10 bases left between them. The CDR3 protein is CASSFSAGTEAFF. Written as DNA, the CDR3 is TGTGCCAGCAGTTTCTCGGCGGGGACTGAAGCTTTCTTT.